The rows below give T cell receptor beta chains drawn from one sample of a study of blood T cell repertoires in COVID-19. Sequenced by immunoSEQ multiplex PCR; TCRdb stores in-frame clones only, minus some. The data contain about 120,000 clones, about 88% of them singletons. The sample comprised peripheral blood. These receptors were obtained from a woman in her 70s who had recovered from COVID-19. Each CDR3 is given with its conserved first and last residue. The order of the fields is CDR3 DNA, CDR3 protein, D gene, J gene, V gene, clone size. The D gene is left open where the match is weak. Only some rows state a clone size, as once, few, many or a class for expanded clones.

TGTGCCAGCAGCTCGGACACGGCCCAGTACTTC | CASSSDTAQYF | . | TRBJ2-5 | TRBV11-2 | once
TGTGCCAGCAGCCCTAGGGAGACCCAGTACTTC | CASSPRETQYF | . | TRBJ2-5 | TRBV12-3/TRBV12-4 | .
TGTGCCAGCCTTAAGAGTGAAGCTTTCTTT | CASLKSEAFF | . | TRBJ1-1 | TRBV28 | .
TGTGCCAGCAGTTCCCTGGTTAGAGGAGGGAATTCACCCCTCCACTTT | CASSSLVRGGNSPLHF | . | TRBJ1-6 | TRBV27 | .
TGTGCCAGCAGTTTATCGACAGGCGCGGGTTGGGAGCCCCAGCATTTT | CASSLSTGAGWEPQHF | . | TRBJ1-5 | TRBV28 | .
TGTGCCAGCAGCTTAGGTGCCGCGGCCTACGAGCAGTACTTC | CASSLGAAAYEQYF | . | TRBJ2-7 | TRBV7-2 | .
TGTGCCAGCAGCTTAGGAGGGGGCGGGGGGCAAGAGACCCAGTACTTC | CASSLGGGGGQETQYF | . | TRBJ2-5 | TRBV11-3 | .
TGCGCCAGCAGCTTGGCCAGGCAGACCACCGGGGAGCTGTTTTTT | CASSLARQTTGELFF | . | TRBJ2-2 | TRBV5-1 | .
TGTGCCAGCACCCGCCCAGGGGGAGTCTCTGAAGCTTTCTTT | CASTRPGGVSEAFF | TRBD1 | TRBJ1-1 | TRBV7-9 | .
TGTGCCAGCAGTTACTCGTTAACTTCTTACGAGCAGTACTTC | CASSYSLTSYEQYF | . | TRBJ2-7 | TRBV6-6 | .
TGTGCCTGGAGCCGACGACTAGCGGGAGGCGGCGACGAGCAGTACTTC | CAWSRRLAGGGDEQYF | TRBD2 | TRBJ2-7 | TRBV30 | .
TGCGCCAGCAGGGAGTTAAACTATGGCTACACCTTC | CASRELNYGYTF | . | TRBJ1-2 | TRBV5-1 | .
TGTGCCAGCAGCCCGGACAGGTTTAACACTGAAGCTTTCTTT | CASSPDRFNTEAFF | TRBD1 | TRBJ1-1 | TRBV7-2 | .
TGTGCCAGCAGCCCAAAGCGGGGATTGAACACCGGGGAGCTGTTTTTT | CASSPKRGLNTGELFF | TRBD2 | TRBJ2-2 | TRBV5-4 | .
TGTGCCAGCAGCGGACCGGGACAGGCAAATTCACCCCTCCACTTT | CASSGPGQANSPLHF | TRBD1 | TRBJ1-6 | TRBV28 | .
TGTGCCAGCTCACCACTTAGAATGCACTCACCCGGGGAGCTGTTTTTT | CASSPLRMHSPGELFF | . | TRBJ2-2 | TRBV18 | .
TGTGCCAGCACCTCCCCCCACAGGATGGGGGAGCTGTTTTTT | CASTSPHRMGELFF | . | TRBJ2-2 | TRBV6-5 | .
TGTGCCAGCAGCTCTTACCTCCGAGACCTCGAGGGGCAGTTCTTC | CASSSYLRDLEGQFF | . | TRBJ2-1 | TRBV7-2 | .
TGTGCCAGCAGTCCGGGACAGGGAAATTCACCCCTCCACTTT | CASSPGQGNSPLHF | TRBD1 | TRBJ1-6 | TRBV28 | .
TGTGCCAGCAGCGGACAGGCCACTGAAGCTTTCTTT | CASSGQATEAFF | TRBD1 | TRBJ1-1 | TRBV2 | .
TGTGCTAGCAGCTCGGACAGGCGTTGGGAGACCCAGTACTTC | CASSSDRRWETQYF | TRBD1 | TRBJ2-5 | TRBV7-7 | .
TGTGCCAGCACCCGACTGGACAGTTATAATCAGCCCCAGCATTTT | CASTRLDSYNQPQHF | . | TRBJ1-5 | TRBV6-5 | .
TGTGCCAGCAGTTTGGGCAGAGTGGGTGGTGAAAACATTCAGTACTTC | CASSLGRVGGENIQYF | . | TRBJ2-4 | TRBV28 | .
TGTGCCAGCTCTATCTCCGTAAGCTCCTACGAGCAGTACTTC | CASSISVSSYEQYF | . | TRBJ2-7 | TRBV27 | .
TGTGCCTCCGCTTCGGGACAGGGGATATTGGGCTACACCTTC | CASASGQGILGYTF | TRBD1 | TRBJ1-2 | TRBV30 | .
TGTGCCAGCAGCGAGGGACTAGCGGGGGACTACGAGCAGTACTTC | CASSEGLAGDYEQYF | TRBD2 | TRBJ2-7 | TRBV5-4 | .
TGTGCCAGCAGCTTGGTTACAGGCAATCAGCCCCAGCATTTT | CASSLVTGNQPQHF | . | TRBJ1-5 | TRBV5-5 | .
TGTGCCAGCAGCAATTGGGGGATTAGCGGGAGGGCCTACAATGAGCAGTTCTTC | CASSNWGISGRAYNEQFF | . | TRBJ2-1 | TRBV21-1 | large
TGTGCCAGCAGTTTAGAGATTAGTTCTGAGCAGTTCTTC | CASSLEISSEQFF | . | TRBJ2-1 | TRBV12-3/TRBV12-4 | .
TGTGCCAGCTCACCGGTAGAACTCTCTGGGGCCAACGTCCTGACTTTC | CASSPVELSGANVLTF | . | TRBJ2-6 | TRBV18 | .
TGTGCCAGCAGTTACTCCACTAGCGGGGGGGCGTACTTC | CASSYSTSGGAYF | TRBD2 | TRBJ2-7 | TRBV6-5 | .
TGTGCCACCAGTGATTGGGACAGTGAAAAACTGTTTTTT | CATSDWDSEKLFF | TRBD1 | TRBJ1-4 | TRBV24-1 | .
TGTGCCAGCAGTGAACGAGGGTTTGGGTTTAGCAATCAGCCCCAGCATTTT | CASSERGFGFSNQPQHF | . | TRBJ1-5 | TRBV6-1 | .
TGCGCCAGCAGCCCCATTCCCGGTTACAATGAGCAGTTCTTC | CASSPIPGYNEQFF | . | TRBJ2-1 | TRBV5-1 | .
TGTGCCACCAGCAGAGGAGTGGGGGCCCTGTTTGAGCAGTTCTTC | CATSRGVGALFEQFF | . | TRBJ2-1 | TRBV15 | .
TGTGCCAGCAGCCTTACCTTTGGGAGAGGGGGAAACATTCAGTACTTC | CASSLTFGRGGNIQYF | . | TRBJ2-4 | TRBV4-2 | .
TGTGCCAGCAGCTATGGACAGCGTAATGAAAAACTGTTTTTT | CASSYGQRNEKLFF | . | TRBJ1-4 | TRBV6-5 | .
TGTGCCAGCAGTGAGCTAGCGGTTTATGACATTCAGTACTTC | CASSELAVYDIQYF | TRBD2 | TRBJ2-4 | TRBV2 | .
TGTGCCAGCTCACTCCCGACAGGAAGACCAGAGAACACTGAAGCTTTCTTT | CASSLPTGRPENTEAFF | . | TRBJ1-1 | TRBV18 | .
TGTGCCAGCGTCCTCCAGGGAGGGAACACTGAAGCTTTCTTT | CASVLQGGNTEAFF | . | TRBJ1-1 | TRBV6-5 | .
TGTGCCAGCAGTAGACTAGCGGGAGGCAAGCAGTACTTC | CASSRLAGGKQYF | TRBD2 | TRBJ2-7 | TRBV12-3/TRBV12-4 | .
TGTGCCAGCAGTTTACCGGGGAAAGAGACCCAGTACTTC | CASSLPGKETQYF | . | TRBJ2-5 | TRBV28 | once
TGTGCCAGCAGTTCGGGACAGGGGCCAGGCTACACCTTC | CASSSGQGPGYTF | TRBD1 | TRBJ1-2 | TRBV6-5 | .
TGTGCCAGCAGTTACTCGATTGCTCCCGGGACAGGGCACCGGGGGGATGAAAAACTGTTTTTT | CASSYSIAPGTGHRGDEKLFF | TRBD1 | TRBJ1-4 | TRBV6-2/TRBV6-3 | .
TGCGCCAGCAGCCAAGAGGGGACAGGGTATTCACCCCTCCACTTT | CASSQEGTGYSPLHF | TRBD1 | TRBJ1-6 | TRBV4-1 | .
TGTGCCAGCACTGAGAGGGCAACCTACAATGAGCAGTTCTTC | CASTERATYNEQFF | . | TRBJ2-1 | TRBV7-9 | .
TGTGCCAGTAGTGGTTCCCAATGGGCAGGGAGGTACACTGAAGCTTTCTTT | CASSGSQWAGRYTEAFF | . | TRBJ1-1 | TRBV19 | .
TGTGCCAGCAGTCCTAGACAGAGCTATGGCTACACCTTC | CASSPRQSYGYTF | . | TRBJ1-2 | TRBV12-3/TRBV12-4 | .
TGTGCTAGTCATTTTACGGGGAGAGATGAGCAGTTCTTC | CASHFTGRDEQFF | . | TRBJ2-1 | TRBV12-3/TRBV12-4 | .
TGTGCCACCAGTGAACCGGGACAGGAAGAGTATTTT | CATSEPGQEEYF | TRBD1 | TRBJ2-3 | TRBV24-1 | .